Sequencing of this T cell receptor (beta chain) was carried out in a study of early T cells in non-severe SARS-CoV-2 infection. Background on the study: Sequenced material consisted of bulk RNA (from unsorted whole blood), and chains were unpaired.

Study outcomes and limitations: There was a bias toward anti-spike CD8 responses in VDJdb matching, which missed private and CD4 specificities.

A remark on this clonotype: The antigen remains undetermined.

Individually, cDNA molecules had unique molecular identifiers attached to them. One entry per CDR3 protein results from TCRdb running MiXCR on the 5' RACE reads. The repertoire consists of tens of thousands of distinct CDR3 sequences, with more than 6.5% occurring once and the leading ten covering approximately 6.3%. The CDR3 runs 15 residues. Per the germline V gene, CDR1 is LNHNV and CDR2 is YYDKDF (reference sequence). V lost 0 bases and J 4 bases, leaving 12 bases between the germline ends. The chain combines TRBV15 with TRBJ1-1; D is uncertain. The sequenced sample was whole blood, obtained at baseline. The source of this sequence is an adult who was a healthcare worker with PCR-confirmed SARS-CoV-2 infection or an uninfected control (not recorded which). The CDR3 nucleotides read TGTGCCACCAGCAGAGACACCTATCGGGGCACTGAAGCTTTCTTT. Its translation: CATSRDTYRGTEAFF.